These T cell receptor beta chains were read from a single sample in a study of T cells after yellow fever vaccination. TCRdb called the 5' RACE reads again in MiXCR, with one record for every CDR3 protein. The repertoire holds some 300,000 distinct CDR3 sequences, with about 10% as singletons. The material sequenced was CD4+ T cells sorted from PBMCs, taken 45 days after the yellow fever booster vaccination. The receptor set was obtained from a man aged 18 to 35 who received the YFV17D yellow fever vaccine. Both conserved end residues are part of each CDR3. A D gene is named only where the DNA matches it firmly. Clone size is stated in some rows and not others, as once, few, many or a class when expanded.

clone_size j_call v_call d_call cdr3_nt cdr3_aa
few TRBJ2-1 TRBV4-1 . TGCGCCAGCAGCCCCAATCCCCCCGGCAATGAGCAGTTCTTC CASSPNPPGNEQFF
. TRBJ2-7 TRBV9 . TGTGCCAGCAGCAGCTCCCCGGGTACACGCACCTACGAGCAGTACTTC CASSSSPGTRTYEQYF
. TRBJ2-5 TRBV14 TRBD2 TGTGCCAGCAGCCACTTCGCACTAGCGGGGGCTCAAGAGACCCAGTACTTC CASSHFALAGAQETQYF
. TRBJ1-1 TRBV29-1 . TGCAGCGTTGAGGTGCGGGGAGGGAACACTGAAGCTTTCTTT CSVEVRGGNTEAFF
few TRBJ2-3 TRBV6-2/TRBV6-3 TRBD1 TGTGCCAGCAGGCAGTGGACAGGGGGCGCAGATACGCAGTATTTT CASRQWTGGADTQYF
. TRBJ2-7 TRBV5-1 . TGCGCCAGCAGCTTCGGGCCAGACGAGCAGTACTTC CASSFGPDEQYF
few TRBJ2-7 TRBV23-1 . TGCGCCAGCAGTCAATCAGGGACCCGCGTTTCCGAGCAGTACTTC CASSQSGTRVSEQYF
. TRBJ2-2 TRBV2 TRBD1 TGTGCCAGCGATAGGACAGGCCGCACCGGGGAGCTGTTTTTT CASDRTGRTGELFF
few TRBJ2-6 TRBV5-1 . TGCGCCAGCAGCCCGGGACTCGACTCTGGGGCCAACGTCCTGACTTTC CASSPGLDSGANVLTF
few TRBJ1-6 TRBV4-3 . TGCGCCAGCAGCCAAGAGGCGGCGCCATCACCCCTCCACTTT CASSQEAAPSPLHF
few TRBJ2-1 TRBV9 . TGTGCCAGCAGCGTATCGGGCACCCGCTCCTACAATGAGCAGTTCTTC CASSVSGTRSYNEQFF
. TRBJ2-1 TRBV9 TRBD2 TGTGCCAGCAGCGTAGAAGATAGCGGGGGTTACAATGAGCAGTTCTTC CASSVEDSGGYNEQFF
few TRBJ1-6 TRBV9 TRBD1 TGTGCCAGCAGCACACAGGGGTCCTATAGTTCACCCCTCCACTTT CASSTQGSYSSPLHF
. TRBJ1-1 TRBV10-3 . TGTGCCATCAGTGAGAGGGAGGGGAGAGAAACTGAAGCTTTCTTT CAISEREGRETEAFF
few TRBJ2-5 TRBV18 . TGTGCCAGCTCACCGGGCCCTCACGGGCAAGAGACCCAGTACTTC CASSPGPHGQETQYF
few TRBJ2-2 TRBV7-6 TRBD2 TGTGCCAGCAGCGTAGGACTAGTTTCGAACACCGGGGAGCTGTTTTTT CASSVGLVSNTGELFF
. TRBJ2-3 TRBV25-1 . TGTGCCAGCAGTGAAAGGCATCAAGCGGCTAGCACAGATACGCAGTATTTT CASSERHQAASTDTQYF
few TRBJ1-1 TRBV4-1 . TGCGCCAGCAGCCAAGATGGAGGGGCAGGCACTGAAGCTTTCTTT CASSQDGGAGTEAFF
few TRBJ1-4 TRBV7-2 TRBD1 TGTGCCAGCAGTTCACAGGGACAGGTGGGGGAAAAACTGTTTTTT CASSSQGQVGEKLFF
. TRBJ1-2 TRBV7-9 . TGTGCCAGCAGCTTAGTCATTGGACGGGATGGCTACACCTTC CASSLVIGRDGYTF
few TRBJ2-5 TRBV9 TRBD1 TGTGCCAGCAGTGATTCTCCGGACAGGTCGTCAGAGACCCAGTACTTC CASSDSPDRSSETQYF
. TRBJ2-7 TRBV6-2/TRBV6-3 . TGTGCCAGCAGTTACGTCTACGAGCAGTACTTC CASSYVYEQYF
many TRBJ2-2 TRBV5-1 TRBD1 TGCGCCACCCGACGGCCGGGACAGACGTCTACCGGGGAGCTGTTTTTT CATRRPGQTSTGELFF
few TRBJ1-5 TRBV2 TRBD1 TGTGCCAGCAGTAAGGACAGGGCGAATCAGCCCCAGCATTTT CASSKDRANQPQHF